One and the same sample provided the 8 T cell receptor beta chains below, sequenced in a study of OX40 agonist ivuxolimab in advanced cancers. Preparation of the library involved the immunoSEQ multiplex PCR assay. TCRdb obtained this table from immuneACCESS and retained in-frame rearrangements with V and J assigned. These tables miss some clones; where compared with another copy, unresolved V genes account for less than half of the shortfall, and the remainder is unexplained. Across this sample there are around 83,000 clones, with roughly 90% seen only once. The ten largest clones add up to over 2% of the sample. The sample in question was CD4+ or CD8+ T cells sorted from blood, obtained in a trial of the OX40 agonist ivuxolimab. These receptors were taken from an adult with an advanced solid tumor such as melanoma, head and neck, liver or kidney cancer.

CDR3 loop: CASSLVIFGGSEAFF. DNA of the CDR3: TGTGCCAGCAGCTTAGTAATCTTTGGGGGCAGCGAAGCTTTCTTT. This sequence joins TRBV11-2 and TRBJ1-1, with D perhaps TRBD1 (6 bases). V dropped 1 base and J dropped 8 bases, with 17 bases sitting between them. This CDR3 has 15 amino acids. Germline-derived CDR1 and CDR2 are SGHAT and FQNNGV.

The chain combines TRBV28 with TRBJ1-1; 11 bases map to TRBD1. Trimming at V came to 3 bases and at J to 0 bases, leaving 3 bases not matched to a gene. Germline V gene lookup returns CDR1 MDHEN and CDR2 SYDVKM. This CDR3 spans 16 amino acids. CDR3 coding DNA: TGTGCCAGCAGTTTCCCGGGACAGGGGGTGAACACTGAAGCTTTCTTT. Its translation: CASSFPGQGVNTEAFF.

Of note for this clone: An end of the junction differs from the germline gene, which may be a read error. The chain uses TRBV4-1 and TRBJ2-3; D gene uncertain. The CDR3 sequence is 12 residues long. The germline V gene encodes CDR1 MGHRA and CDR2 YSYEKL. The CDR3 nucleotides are TGCGCCAGCAGCCAAGACGGTAGAGCATGTTTTTTT. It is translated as CASSQDGRACFF.

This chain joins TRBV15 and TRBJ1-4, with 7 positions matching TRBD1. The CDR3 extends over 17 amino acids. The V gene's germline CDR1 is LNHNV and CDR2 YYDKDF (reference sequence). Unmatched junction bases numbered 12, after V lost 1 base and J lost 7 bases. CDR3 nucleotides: TGTGCCACCAGCAGAGTTCTGACGAGGGGGCGCGGTGAAAAACTGTTTTTT. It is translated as CATSRVLTRGRGEKLFF. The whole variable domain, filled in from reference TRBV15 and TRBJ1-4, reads DAMVIQNPRYQVTQFGKPVTLSCSQTLNHNVMYWYQQKSSQAPKLLFHYYDKDFNNEADTPDNFQSRRPNTSFCFLDIRSPGLGDTAMYLCATSRVLTRGRGEKLFFGSGTQLSVL.

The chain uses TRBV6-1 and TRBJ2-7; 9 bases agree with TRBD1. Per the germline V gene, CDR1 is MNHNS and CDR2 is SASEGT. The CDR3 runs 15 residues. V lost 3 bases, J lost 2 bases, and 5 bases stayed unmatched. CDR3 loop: CASSDRGQGTYEQYF. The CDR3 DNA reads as TGTGCCAGCAGTGACCGAGGACAGGGGACCTACGAGCAGTACTTC.

CDR3 region: CASSPGGLNTEAFF. CDR3 coding DNA: TGTGCCAGCAGCCCGGGAGGGTTGAACACTGAAGCTTTCTTT. The genes are TRBV6-5 and TRBJ1-1; D uncertain. Trimming removed 6 bases at V and 0 bases at J, with 11 bases between. CDR1 is MNHEY, CDR2 SVGAGI, per germline. This CDR3 has 14 amino acids.

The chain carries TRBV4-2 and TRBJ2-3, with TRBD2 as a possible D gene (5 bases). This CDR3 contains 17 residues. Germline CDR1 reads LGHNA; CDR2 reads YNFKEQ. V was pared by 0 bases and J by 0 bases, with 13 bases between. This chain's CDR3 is CASSQEVKRLSTDTQYF. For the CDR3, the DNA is TGTGCCAGCAGCCAAGAAGTAAAGAGACTAAGCACAGATACGCAGTATTTT.

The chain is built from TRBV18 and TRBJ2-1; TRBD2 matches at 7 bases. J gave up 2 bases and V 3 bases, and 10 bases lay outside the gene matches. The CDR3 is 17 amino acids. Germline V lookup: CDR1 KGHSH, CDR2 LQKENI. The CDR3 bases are TGTGCCAGCTCACCCTCGTTCCGGGGGGATACCTACAATGAGCAGTTCTTC. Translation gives CASSPSFRGDTYNEQFF.